Presented here are 17 T cell receptor beta chains from one specimen sequenced in a study of shared clonotypes between healthy human individuals (TCRdb year 2020). CD8 naive samples were obtained by positive selection for CCR7 among CD45RO-negative cells, yielding a CD45RA+CCR7+ population from which TemRA cells were excluded. Libraries were made using the immunoSEQ multiplex PCR assay. TCRdb mirrors the immuneACCESS table, restricted to in-frame sequences. Some clones are absent from its copies; in checked studies, under half trace to an unresolved V gene, and the reason for the others is unknown. Counted in this sample were nearly 600,000 clones; just under 97% of them appeared once. Around 0.11% of the sample goes to the ten largest clones. Sample: naive CD8+ T cells sorted from blood. The cell subset or site label, read with the paper, signifies: CD45RA+CCR7+. The receptors come from a woman aged 25 to 39 in good health.

The rearrangement uses TRBV5-1 and TRBJ1-6; no firm D call. The CDR3 has 14 residues. V was pared by 0 bases and J by 11 bases, with 12 bases between. CDR1 and CDR2 from the germline V gene are SGHRS and YFSETQ. CDR3: CASSLDTSGAPLHF. CDR3 in DNA: TGCGCCAGCAGCTTGGATACTTCTGGGGCACCCCTCCACTTT.

V usage is TRBV11-2 and J usage is TRBJ1-4; D gene uncertain. The CDR3 loop spans 16 amino acids. Trimming removed 1 base at V and 0 bases at J, with 9 bases between. Looked up from germline, CDR1 is SGHAT and CDR2 is FQNNGV. The CDR3 bases are TGTGCCAGCAGCTTAGTTCTCGGTGCAACTAATGAAAAACTGTTTTTT. This gives the protein CASSLVLGATNEKLFF.

The gene calls are TRBV27 and TRBJ1-6; 8 bases match TRBD1. Germline CDR1 MNHEY, CDR2 SMNVEV (reference sequence). Unmatched junction bases numbered 9, after V lost 6 bases and J lost 5 bases. The length of the CDR3 is 16 residues. CDR3 DNA sequence: TGTGCCAGCAGCCCGGACAGGGATTTCGATAATTCACCCCTCCACTTT. Translation gives CASSPDRDFDNSPLHF.

This rearrangement joins TRBV29-1 to TRBJ2-2; D not certain. This CDR3 spans 13 amino acids. Germline values: CDR1 SQVTM, CDR2 ANQGSEA. With 6 bases removed from V and 1 base from J, the gap between germline ends came to 9 bases. The CDR3 region has the DNA TGCAGCGTCCGAACCTTGAACACCGGGGAGCTGTTTTTT. The encoded protein is CSVRTLNTGELFF.

This clone showed up just once. This chain connects TRBV27 to TRBJ2-2; a weak D match, TRBD2 (5 bases). The CDR3 has 13 residues. Trimming took off 6 bases at V and 4 bases at J, with 9 bases between the two ends. CDR1 is MNHEY, CDR2 SMNVEV, per germline (reference sequence). CDR3 DNA sequence: TGTGCCAGCAGCCGGACTGCCACCGGGGAGCTGTTTTTT. Translated, it gives CASSRTATGELFF.

The gene calls are TRBV28 and TRBJ2-7; the D is unclear. CDR1 and CDR2 from the germline V gene are MDHEN and SYDVKM. The CDR3 has 14 amino acids. V gave up 4 bases and J gave up 2 bases, with 12 bases separating them. In DNA form, the CDR3 reads TGTGCCAGCAGTTCGACAATGCGGACCTACGAGCAGTACTTC. It is translated as CASSSTMRTYEQYF. Full variable domain (outside the CDR3, taken from reference TRBV28 and TRBJ2-7): DVKVTQSSRYLVKRTGEKVFLECVQDMDHENMFWYRQDPGLGLRLIYFSYDVKMKEKGDIPEGYSVSREKKERFSLILESASTNQTSMYLCASSSTMRTYEQYFGPGTRLTVT.

The rearrangement joins TRBV29-1 to TRBJ2-1, with TRBD2 matching over 10 bases. The V gene's germline CDR1 is SQVTM and CDR2 ANQGSEA. This CDR3 has 14 amino acids. The ends lost 7 bases at V and 5 bases at J; junction bases unmatched: 8. The DNA of the CDR3 is TGCAGCGGTCGAGGACTAGCGGCACACAATGAGCAGTTCTTC. This translates into CSGRGLAAHNEQFF.

The J gene is TRBJ2-7, the V gene TRBV10-2, with 8 bases matching TRBD2. The junction had 5 bases not matched to a gene; V was cut back by 4 bases and J by 3 bases. This CDR3 has 14 residues. Germline assignment: CDR1 WSHSY and CDR2 SAAADI. The CDR3 loop is CASSGLAGGYEQYF. The DNA of the CDR3 is TGCGCCAGCAGTGGACTTGCGGGGGGCTACGAGCAGTACTTC.

The CDR3 region is CASSTGLAGGLRYEQYF. The CDR3 bases are TGTGCCAGCAGCACGGGACTAGCGGGAGGGCTTAGGTACGAGCAGTACTTC. The chain combines TRBV27 with TRBJ2-7; the match to TRBD2 covers 16 bases. The CDR3 is made up of 17 amino acids. V was pared by 6 bases and J by 4 bases, with 9 bases of the junction left unmatched. Germline lookup yields CDR1 MNHEY and CDR2 SMNVEV (reference sequence).

The chain joins TRBV7-1 to TRBJ2-1; 8 bases map to TRBD1. TRBV7-1 counts as an open reading frame of uncertain function. The ends lost 4 bases at V and 6 bases at J; junction bases unmatched: 2. This CDR3 spans 13 amino acids. The CDR3 region is CASSLGTGNEQFF. The CDR3 DNA follows: TGTGCCAGCAGCTTAGGGACAGGCAATGAGCAGTTCTTC.

This sequence joins TRBV2 and TRBJ1-4, with TRBD1 as a possible D gene (5 bases). CDR3 length equals 16 residues. Trimming cost V 8 bases and J 0 bases, with 16 bases left between them. From germline, CDR1 is SNHLY and CDR2 FYNNEI. The CDR3 bases are TGTGCCAGCGTCCTGGGACCGACGTCAACTAATGAAAAACTGTTTTTT. Translating it yields CASVLGPTSTNEKLFF. Together with reference TRBV2 and TRBJ1-4, the CDR3 gives the full variable domain: EPEVTQTPSHQVTQMGQEVILRCVPISNHLYFYWYRQILGQKVEFLVSFYNNEISEKSEIFDDQFSVERPDGSNFTLKIRSTKLEDSAMYFCASVLGPTSTNEKLFFGSGTQLSVL.

The genes are TRBV5-1 and TRBJ2-7; 7 positions match TRBD1. This CDR3 has 13 residues. Germline-derived CDR1 and CDR2 are SGHRS and YFSETQ. V lost 5 bases and J lost 1; bases outside the gene matches: 3. The CDR3 loop is CASSPGGSYEQYF. The CDR3 coding sequence is TGCGCCAGCAGTCCAGGGGGATCCTACGAGCAGTACTTC.

This clone appeared a single time. V and J are TRBV27 and TRBJ2-1; 7 nucleotides agree with TRBD1. V lost 6 bases and J lost 6; bases outside the gene matches: 5. Germline V gene sequence: CDR1 MNHEY, CDR2 SMNVEV (reference sequence). The CDR3 is made up of 13 amino acids. The CDR3 protein is CASSVGGFNEQFF. For the CDR3, the DNA is TGTGCCAGCAGCGTAGGGGGCTTCAATGAGCAGTTCTTC.

This chain links TRBV6-5 with TRBJ2-7; D ambiguous. The CDR3 consists of 12 residues. V dropped 4 bases and J dropped 4 bases, with 8 bases sitting between them. CDR1 MNHEY and CDR2 SVGAGI come from the germline V gene. The CDR3 protein is CASSSFGYEQYF. CDR3 coding DNA: TGTGCCAGCAGTTCCTTTGGTTACGAGCAGTACTTC.

CDR3 DNA sequence: TGCGCCAGCACAACGCTAGCTTATGAGCAGTTCTTC. This sequence encodes CASTTLAYEQFF. The chain links TRBV10-2 to TRBJ2-1, with D possibly TRBD2 on 5 matching bases. Trimming removed 7 bases from V and 8 bases from J, with 12 bases in between. Germline loops: CDR1 WSHSY, CDR2 SAAADI. This CDR3 contains 12 residues.

This chain uses TRBV5-1 with TRBJ2-7; 10 bases map to TRBD1. Germline CDR1 is SGHRS and CDR2 is YFSETQ. The length of the CDR3 is 15 residues. With V trimmed by 0 bases and J by 4 bases, 4 bases remained unmatched. CDR3 nucleotides: TGCGCCAGCAGCTTGGAACGACAGGGGGCTTACGAGCAGTACTTC. Translating gives CASSLERQGAYEQYF.

The chain links TRBV21-1 to TRBJ2-3; the table names TRBD2, a call not compared with the DNA. TRBV21-1 is recorded as a pseudogene. The CDR3 totals 18 residues. CDR3 bases: TGTGCCAGCAGCCCCCGACTAGCGGGAGTTAAGAGGGGAGATACGCAGTATTTT. Translated, it gives CASSPRLAGVKRGDTQYF.